These 6 T cell receptor beta chains originate from one sample sequenced in a study of CD8 T cells in ankylosing spondylitis. In TCRdb, the 5' RACE reads were re-called with MiXCR into one record per CDR3 protein. The table records some 350,000 distinct CDR3 sequences, roughly 14% of them present only once. Sequencing was done on a sample of blood, either unsorted or a sorted T cell fraction (not recorded which). These receptors were collected from a male donor with ankylosing spondylitis or in good health (not recorded which).

This sequence joins TRBV12-3 or TRBV12-4 and TRBJ1-1; D may be TRBD1 (6 bases). V shed 6 bases and J shed 5 bases, with 13 bases lying between them. This CDR3 has 13 amino acids. CDR3 sequence: CASSPGAWTEAFF. The CDR3 nucleotides read TGTGCCAGCAGCCCGGGGGCATGGACTGAAGCTTTCTTT.

This clonotype was seen many times. The V call is TRBV4-2, the J call TRBJ1-1, with TRBD1 identical over 9 bases. Germline lookup yields CDR1 LGHNA and CDR2 YNFKEQ. Unmatched junction bases numbered 11, after V lost 1 base and J lost 8 bases. The CDR3 length is 16 residues. The CDR3 nucleotides are TGTGCCAGCAGCCAAGGGGGAACAGGGGGCATGGGCGAAGCTTTCTTT. Its protein product is CASSQGGTGGMGEAFF.

This clonotype was counted only a few times. This sequence joins TRBV20-1 and TRBJ2-3; D possibly corresponds to TRBD2 (6 bases). This CDR3 spans 13 amino acids. Germline V gene sequence: CDR1 DFQATT, CDR2 SNEGSKA (reference sequence). V dropped 3 bases and J dropped 5 bases, with 12 bases sitting between them. For the CDR3, the DNA is TGCAGTGCTAGTGTTGGGGGGATAGATACGCAGTATTTT. Its translation: CSASVGGIDTQYF.

There are a few counts of this clonotype. The rearrangement links TRBV12-3 or TRBV12-4 to TRBJ2-2, with TRBD2 as a possible D gene (6 bases). The CDR3 has 17 residues. With 3 bases removed from V and 1 base from J, the gap between germline ends came to 15 bases. CDR3: CASSFVSGPMNTGELFF. The CDR3 DNA is TGTGCCAGCAGTTTCGTCAGCGGGCCGATGAACACCGGGGAGCTGTTTTTT.

The rearrangement links TRBV5-1 to TRBJ1-6; 7 bases match TRBD1. J gave up 7 bases and V 3 bases, and 7 bases lay outside the gene matches. The CDR3 is 15 residues long. CDR1 is SGHRS and CDR2 is YFSETQ in the germline V gene. The CDR3 sequence: CASSWDSAKNSPLHF. The CDR3 DNA follows: TGCGCCAGCAGCTGGGACAGTGCAAAGAATTCACCCCTCCACTTT. Based on the CDR3 plus reference TRBV5-1 and TRBJ1-6, the full variable domain is KAGVTQTPRYLIKTRGQQVTLSCSPISGHRSVSWYQQTPGQGLQFLFEYFSETQRNKGNFPGRFSGRQFSNSRSEMNVSTLELGDSALYLCASSWDSAKNSPLHFGNGTRLTVT.

This chain joins TRBV5-1 and TRBJ1-1; D gene uncertain. V was clipped by 4 bases and J by 1 base, with 11 bases between them. Germline V gene lookup returns CDR1 SGHRS and CDR2 YFSETQ. This CDR3 has 14 residues. The CDR3 DNA is TGCGCCAGCAGCGGTCACCAATGGAACACTGAAGCTTTCTTT. Encoded protein: CASSGHQWNTEAFF.